Presented here are 21 T cell receptor beta chains from one specimen sequenced in a study of blood T cell repertoires in COVID-19. Generated by immunoSEQ multiplex PCR, the TCRdb table keeps only in-frame clones and is missing some. The data show more than 15,000 clones, 75% to 90% seen once. The sequencing sample was made of peripheral blood. These receptors were taken from a woman aged 55-69 years with active COVID-19.

This rearrangement joins TRBV4-1 to TRBJ1-1, with 9 bases matching TRBD1. Germline V CDR1 and CDR2: MGHRA, YSYEKL. With V trimmed by 3 bases and J by 4 bases, 3 bases remained unmatched. The length of the CDR3 is 14 residues. The CDR3 DNA sequence: TGCGCCAGCAGCCACGAGGACAGGGGCACTGAAGCTTTCTTT. Translation gives CASSHEDRGTEAFF.

This clone came up once. The CDR3 DNA is TGCGCCAGCAGCCCACGACAGTCAAGCTCCTATAATTCACCCCTCCACTTT. Its translation: CASSPRQSSSYNSPLHF. This chain uses TRBV4-1 with TRBJ1-6; perhaps TRBD1 as D (5 bases). The CDR3 is made up of 17 amino acids. Trimming removed 4 bases at V and 0 bases at J, with 13 bases between. Looked up from germline, CDR1 is MGHRA and CDR2 is YSYEKL.

The genes are TRBV18 and TRBJ1-6; D gene uncertain. Germline assignment: CDR1 KGHSH and CDR2 LQKENI. V lost 3 bases and J 12 bases, leaving 15 bases between the germline ends. The CDR3 is 14 amino acids. CDR3 in amino acids: CASSPTSSREPLHF. The CDR3 DNA reads as TGTGCCAGCTCACCTACGTCCTCGCGGGAACCCCTCCACTTT.

This sequence joins TRBV12-3 or TRBV12-4 and TRBJ1-4; D remains ambiguous. The ends were cut back, 8 bases at V and 0 bases at J, with 7 bases in the middle. This CDR3 comprises 13 residues. The CDR3 spells CASRRATNEKLFF. The CDR3 nucleotides read TGTGCCAGCCGGAGAGCAACTAATGAAAAACTGTTTTTT.

CDR3 region: CASSRGTALGNEQFF. CDR3 nucleotides: TGTGCCAGCAGCCGCGGGACAGCCCTTGGGAATGAGCAGTTCTTC. The chain couples TRBV5-5 to TRBJ2-1, with D perhaps TRBD1 (7 bases). The CDR3 is 15 amino acids. Germline V gives CDR1 SGHKS, CDR2 YYEKEE (reference sequence). The V and J ends lost 4 bases and 7 bases respectively, with 18 bases between them. Using reference TRBV5-5 and TRBJ2-1 for the parts outside the CDR3, the full variable domain is DAGVTQSPTHLIKTRGQQVTLRCSPISGHKSVSWYQQVLGQGPQFIFQYYEKEERGRGNFPDRFSARQFPNYSSELNVNALLLGDSALYLCASSRGTALGNEQFFGPGTRLTVL.

The chain is built from TRBV11-2 and TRBJ2-2, with D perhaps matching TRBD1 (6 bases). CDR1 and CDR2 from the germline V gene are SGHAT and FQNNGV. V gave up 7 bases and J gave up 1 base, with 19 bases separating them. This CDR3 is built from 17 residues. The CDR3 DNA reads as TGTGCCAGCACCCTCTATCAGGGGAATGTGAACACCGGGGAGCTGTTTTTT. Its protein product is CASTLYQGNVNTGELFF.

The CDR3 loop is CASSLEGGTGSGYTF. The CDR3 DNA is TGCGCCAGCAGCTTGGAAGGTGGGACAGGGAGCGGCTACACCTTC. V usage is TRBV5-1 and J usage is TRBJ1-2, with 9 bases aligning to TRBD1. Unmatched junction bases numbered 8, after V lost 0 bases and J lost 8 bases. Germline V gene sequence: CDR1 SGHRS, CDR2 YFSETQ. The CDR3 spans 15 residues. Full variable domain (rest looked up from reference TRBV5-1 and TRBJ1-2): KAGVTQTPRYLIKTRGQQVTLSCSPISGHRSVSWYQQTPGQGLQFLFEYFSETQRNKGNFPGRFSGRQFSNSRSEMNVSTLELGDSALYLCASSLEGGTGSGYTFGSGTRLTVV.

V gene TRBV18 combines with J gene TRBJ2-7; D may be TRBD1 (6 bases). Germline V gene data show CDR1 as KGHSH and CDR2 as LQKENI. This CDR3 region has 14 residues. V was pared by 2 bases and J by 2 bases, with 10 bases between. Here the CDR3 reads CASSPEAGAYEQYF. The CDR3 region has the DNA TGTGCCAGCTCACCAGAGGCAGGGGCCTACGAGCAGTACTTC.

The chain links TRBV12-3 or TRBV12-4 to TRBJ1-1; TRBD1 matches at 7 bases. Trimming at V came to 4 bases and at J to 3 bases, leaving 2 bases not matched to a gene. This CDR3 is 13 amino acids long. The CDR3 here is CASSWDSHTEAFF. For the CDR3, the DNA is TGTGCCAGCAGTTGGGACAGCCACACTGAAGCTTTCTTT.

The count of this clone is one. The chain couples TRBV5-1 to TRBJ1-5; no clear D. The germline CDR1 and CDR2 sequences are SGHRS and YFSETQ. V lost 4 bases and J 0 bases, leaving 8 bases between the germline ends. The CDR3 has 14 amino acids. The CDR3 DNA is TGCGCCAGCAGCGGGGAGTATAGCAATCAGCCCCAGCATTTT. Its protein product is CASSGEYSNQPQHF.

The rearrangement joins TRBV6-1 to TRBJ1-3, with D hard to call. V gave up 1 base and J gave up 3 bases, with 16 bases separating them. The CDR3 has 17 amino acids. The germline V gene encodes CDR1 MNHNS and CDR2 SASEGT. The CDR3 DNA reads as TGTGCCAGCAGTGAAGAAAGATCCGGGAGAAATGGAAACACCATATATTTT. Protein product: CASSEERSGRNGNTIYF.

V usage is TRBV2 and J usage is TRBJ2-7; D perhaps matches TRBD1 (6 bases). The CDR3 sequence is 11 residues long. Trimming took 8 bases from V and 3 from J, leaving 8 bases between them. Germline lookup yields CDR1 SNHLY and CDR2 FYNNEI. CDR3 in amino acids: CASGGLYEQYF. In DNA, the CDR3 is TGTGCCAGCGGGGGCCTCTACGAGCAGTACTTC.

This sequence joins TRBV25-1 and TRBJ2-1, with TRBD2 as a possible D gene (6 bases). Germline V gives CDR1 MGHDK, CDR2 SYGVNS. The CDR3 sequence is 15 residues long. The V end lost 4 bases, the J end lost 0 bases, and 10 bases lay between the germline ends. CDR3 sequence (DNA): TGTGCCAGCAGTGGGGACTCTCGCTCCTACAATGAGCAGTTCTTC. It encodes CASSGDSRSYNEQFF.

V gene TRBV24-1 combines with J gene TRBJ1-6; 9 bases fit TRBD1. CDR1 and CDR2 (germline): KGHDR, SFDVKD. The junction had 9 bases not matched to a gene; V was cut back by 1 base and J by 0 bases. This CDR3 region has 20 residues. Here the CDR3 reads CATSDFSGQGVSSYNSPLHF. CDR3 DNA: TGTGCCACCAGTGATTTTTCGGGACAGGGCGTTAGCTCCTATAATTCACCCCTCCACTTT.

This clone was found once. The chain is built from TRBV27 and TRBJ1-1; 8 bases agree with TRBD1. The CDR3 spans 16 residues. Germline V lookup: CDR1 MNHEY, CDR2 SMNVEV (reference sequence). V was clipped by 5 bases and J by 1 base; unmatched bases: 9. The CDR3 DNA sequence: TGTGCCAGCAGTCCACAACCCGGGACAGGGAACACTGAAGCTTTCTTT. Protein sequence: CASSPQPGTGNTEAFF.

This chain joins TRBV6-4 and TRBJ1-6; maybe TRBD1 (6 bases). The CDR3 length is 13 residues. V was cut by 3 bases and J by 9 bases, with 9 bases left in between. Germline CDR1 reads MRHNA; CDR2 reads SNTAGT. The chain's CDR3 is CASSEGRGSPLHF. The CDR3 DNA follows: TGTGCCAGCAGTGAAGGCAGGGGTTCACCCCTCCACTTT.

V usage is TRBV2 and J usage is TRBJ2-4; tentatively, D is TRBD1 (6 bases). The CDR3 is 14 residues long. The V gene's germline CDR1 is SNHLY and CDR2 FYNNEI. Deletions cut 6 bases from V and 1 base from J, with 10 bases between. CDR3 coding DNA: TGTGCCAGCAGCCCGGACAGTGCCAAAAACATTCAGTACTTC. Amino acids: CASSPDSAKNIQYF.

The J gene is TRBJ1-1, the V gene TRBV21-1. TRBV21-1 is labeled a pseudogene. This CDR3 is built from 14 residues. The CDR3 region is CASNERRGRTEAFF. DNA for the CDR3: TGTGCCAGCAACGAGAGGAGGGGTCGGACTGAAGCTTTCTTT.

This rearrangement joins TRBV6-5 to TRBJ1-1; D is perhaps TRBD1 (5 bases). CDR3 size: 13 residues. Trimming pared 5 bases from V and 5 bases from J, leaving 12 bases between. Per the germline V gene, CDR1 is MNHEY and CDR2 is SVGAGI. CDR3 amino acids: CASSRPQGTEAFF. CDR3 nucleotides: TGTGCCAGCAGTCGCCCTCAGGGAACTGAAGCTTTCTTT.

The table lists this clone with a few counts. This chain links TRBV5-6 with TRBJ1-5; weak D call: TRBD1 (5 bases). CDR3 length: 14 residues. The germline V gene encodes CDR1 SGHDT and CDR2 YYEEEE. Trimming took 0 bases from V and 7 from J, leaving 11 bases between them. As DNA, the CDR3 is TGTGCCAGCAGCTTGGCCCAGGGCTCGCAGCCCCAGCATTTT. Amino acids: CASSLAQGSQPQHF.

The chain uses TRBV6-2 or TRBV6-3 and TRBJ2-3, with D unresolved. V lost 2 bases, J lost 3 bases, and 6 bases lay in between. There are 13 residues in the CDR3. Germline values: CDR1 MNHEY, CDR2 SVGEGT. CDR3 coding DNA: TGTGCCAGCAGTTACCTATCGACAGATACGCAGTATTTT. Protein sequence: CASSYLSTDTQYF.